A selection of T cell receptor beta chains follows, all from one sample in a study of T cell repertoires in cytomegalovirus infection. TCRdb reprocessed the reads via MiXCR and lists one record per CDR3 protein. The data hold 210,000 or so distinct CDR3 sequences, with roughly 6.5% observed a single time. Sequencing was performed on PBMCs. These receptors originate from a human donor in good health (CMV status not recorded). Some clones in this sample may be carry-over from other donors' samples. The CDR3 runs from the conserved cysteine through the conserved F or W.

V gene	J gene	CDR3 length	CDR3 protein
TRBV7-2	TRBJ2-3	16	CASSLALGANTDTQYF
TRBV28	TRBJ1-2	13	CASGRDSNYGYTF
TRBV14	TRBJ2-7	18	CASSQERRTGVFPYEQYF
TRBV4-3	TRBJ1-1	14	CASSQDGVYTEAFF
TRBV18	TRBJ1-2	19	CASSPWLIGTGGDNYGYTF
TRBV18	TRBJ2-5	15	CASSPRDRGRETQYF
TRBV5-4	TRBJ2-2	15	CASSSGTGWTGELFF
TRBV20-1	TRBJ1-2	17	CSARPPQGILLDYGYTF
TRBV13	TRBJ2-1	15	CASSRGAGAYNEQFF
TRBV5-1	TRBJ2-3	16	CASSPTGFSSTDTQYF
TRBV10-3	TRBJ2-7	12	CATGQGTYEQYF
TRBV7-9	TRBJ2-6	13	CASSFPGANVLTF
TRBV2	TRBJ1-5	14	CASSEEFSNQPQHF
TRBV29-1	TRBJ1-1	17	CSAGPPLGQGTNTEAFF
TRBV28	TRBJ2-3	14	CASSPTGDADTQYF
TRBV19	TRBJ1-5	13	CASSIWGDQPQHF
TRBV20-1	TRBJ1-5	15	CSARDPQGGHQPQHF
TRBV20-1	TRBJ1-2	13	CSAPPVRGGGYTF
TRBV6-4	TRBJ2-5	17	CASSDFTSGEGGETQYF
TRBV20-1	TRBJ1-1	12	CSASGENTEAFF
TRBV15	TRBJ1-5	15	CATSRVRSSNQPQHF
TRBV28	TRBJ2-2	15	CASSLPGTPTGELFF
TRBV20-1	TRBJ1-1	14	CSAKWGAGNTEAFF
TRBV7-2	TRBJ2-7	11	CASSLWDEQYF
TRBV20-1	TRBJ2-4	13	CSAQLGTGGIQYF
TRBV12-3/TRBV12-4	TRBJ1-1	14	CASRTDTSNTEAFF
TRBV10-3	TRBJ2-1	15	CAINPGTGGYNEQFF
TRBV12-3/TRBV12-4	TRBJ1-2	14	CASKRTGQNYGYTF
TRBV6-5	TRBJ2-5	14	CASSTLGREETQYF
TRBV3-1	TRBJ1-5	14	CASSPGTGGQPQHF
TRBV7-2	TRBJ2-1	13	CASSLEGEGEQFF
TRBV2	TRBJ2-4	17	CASSVTSGGSAKNIQYF
TRBV6-2/TRBV6-3	TRBJ1-1	16	CASSYPLDRGNTEAFF
TRBV14	TRBJ2-5	14	CASSRRDTQETQYF
TRBV28	TRBJ2-7	16	CASSSRTSGVAYEQYF
TRBV20-1	TRBJ1-5	12	CSATGPNQPQHF
TRBV20-1	TRBJ2-7	10	CSASTGEQYF
TRBV7-9	TRBJ2-2	14	CASSLNQNTGELFF
TRBV7-9	TRBJ1-1	11	CAGSMNTEAFF
TRBV5-1	TRBJ1-4	16	CASSLKPAAANEKLFF
TRBV20-1	TRBJ2-5	15	CSAKVSGTPQETQYF
TRBV7-2	TRBJ1-1	11	CASSLGLEAFF
TRBV19	TRBJ1-4	12	CASVQRNEKLFF
TRBV11-2	TRBJ2-2	18	CASSLRSNRGAHTGELFF
TRBV6-2/TRBV6-3	TRBJ2-3	12	CASSVTRDTQYF
TRBV9	TRBJ1-1	15	CASSVRDRTNTEAFF
TRBV5-1	TRBJ1-2	13	CASSTRTDGGYTF
TRBV7-8	TRBJ1-5	16	CASSLAQRNLNQPQHF
TRBV20-1	TRBJ1-1	13	CSARDPTYPEAFF
TRBV11-1	TRBJ1-1	14	CASSLDDSNTEAFF
TRBV6-5	TRBJ1-1	19	CTCSYGGPGQGARNTEAFF
TRBV19	TRBJ1-1	14	CASSPGSFSAEAFF
TRBV4-3	TRBJ2-7	16	CASSQDLGGVSYEQYF
TRBV20-1	TRBJ1-1	14	CSAPRVGGGTEAFF